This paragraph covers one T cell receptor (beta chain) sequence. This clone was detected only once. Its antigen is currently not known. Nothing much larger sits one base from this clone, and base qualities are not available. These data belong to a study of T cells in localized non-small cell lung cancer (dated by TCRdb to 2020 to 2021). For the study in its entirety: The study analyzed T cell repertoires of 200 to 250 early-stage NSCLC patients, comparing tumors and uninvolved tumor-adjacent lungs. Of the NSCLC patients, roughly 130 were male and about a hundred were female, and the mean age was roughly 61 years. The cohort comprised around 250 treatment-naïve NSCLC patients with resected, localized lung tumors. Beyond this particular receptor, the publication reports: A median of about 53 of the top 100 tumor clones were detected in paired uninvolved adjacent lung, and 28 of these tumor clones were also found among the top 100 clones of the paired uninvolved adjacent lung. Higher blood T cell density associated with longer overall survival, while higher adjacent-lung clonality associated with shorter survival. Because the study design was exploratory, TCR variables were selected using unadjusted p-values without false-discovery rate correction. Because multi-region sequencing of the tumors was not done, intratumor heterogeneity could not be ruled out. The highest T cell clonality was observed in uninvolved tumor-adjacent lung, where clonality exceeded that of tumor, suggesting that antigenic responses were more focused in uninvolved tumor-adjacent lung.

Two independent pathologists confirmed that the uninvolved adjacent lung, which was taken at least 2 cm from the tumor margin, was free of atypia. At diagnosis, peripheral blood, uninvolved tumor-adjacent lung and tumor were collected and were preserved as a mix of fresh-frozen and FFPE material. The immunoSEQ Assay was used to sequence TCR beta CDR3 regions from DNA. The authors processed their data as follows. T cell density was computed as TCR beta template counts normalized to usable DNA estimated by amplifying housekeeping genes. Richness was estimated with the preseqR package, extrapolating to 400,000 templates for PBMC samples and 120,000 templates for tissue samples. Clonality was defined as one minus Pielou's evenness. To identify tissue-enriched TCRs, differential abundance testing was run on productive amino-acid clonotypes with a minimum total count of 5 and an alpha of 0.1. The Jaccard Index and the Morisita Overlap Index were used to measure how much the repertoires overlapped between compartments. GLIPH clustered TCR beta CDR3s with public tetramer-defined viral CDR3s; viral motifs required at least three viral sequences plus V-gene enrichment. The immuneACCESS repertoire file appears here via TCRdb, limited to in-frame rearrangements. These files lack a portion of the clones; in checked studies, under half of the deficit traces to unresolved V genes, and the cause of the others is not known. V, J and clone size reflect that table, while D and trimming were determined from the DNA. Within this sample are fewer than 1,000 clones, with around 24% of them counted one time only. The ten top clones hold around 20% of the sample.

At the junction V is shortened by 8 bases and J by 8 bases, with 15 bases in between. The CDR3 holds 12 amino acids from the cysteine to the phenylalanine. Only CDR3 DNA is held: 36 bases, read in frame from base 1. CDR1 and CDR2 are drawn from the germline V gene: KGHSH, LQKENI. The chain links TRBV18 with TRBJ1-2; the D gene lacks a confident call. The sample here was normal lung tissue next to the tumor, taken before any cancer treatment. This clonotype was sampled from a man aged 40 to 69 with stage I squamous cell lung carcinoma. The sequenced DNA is TGTGCCAGCCGCTCCTCCGGAACGGGCTACACCTTC. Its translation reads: CASRSSGTGYTF.